These 10 T cell receptor beta chains originate from one sample sequenced in a study of graft-versus-host responses after intestinal transplantation. The starting material, graft tissue, was processed to release intraepithelial and lamina propria lymphocytes. Only in-frame clones appear in the TCRdb table, and some are missing; sequencing was by immunoSEQ multiplex PCR. The sample lists approximately 5,200 clones, about 72% seen once, with about 13% in the top ten. Sequencing used ileum tissue, obtained roughly 250 days after intestinal transplant. Every receptor here comes from a human patient who received an intestinal transplant, so some T cells may come from the graft donor.

The chain employs TRBV11-2 and TRBJ2-3; D gene unclear. V lost 4 bases and J lost 7, with 6 bases in between. This CDR3 comprises 11 residues. Germline loops: CDR1 SGHAT, CDR2 FQNNGV. The CDR3 DNA reads as TGTGCCAGCAGCTCCTCTAATACGCAGTATTTT. It translates to CASSSSNTQYF.

The rearrangement joins TRBV2 to TRBJ1-4; D uncertain. There are 19 residues in the CDR3. Per the germline V gene, CDR1 is SNHLY and CDR2 is FYNNEI. The ends were cut back, 2 bases at V and 0 bases at J, with 19 bases in the middle. The CDR3 coding sequence is TGTGCCAGCAGTGAATGTAGCATTGCTTTACGGGCAACTAATGAAAAACTGTTTTTT. Its protein product is CASSECSIALRATNEKLFF.

V gene TRBV6-1 combines with J gene TRBJ2-3, with TRBD2 identical over 8 bases. After removal of 5 bases from V and 6 bases from J, the junction contained 10 bases not matched to a gene. The V gene's germline CDR1 is MNHNS and CDR2 SASEGT. The length of the CDR3 is 15 residues. The CDR3 sequence is CASSTPGLGGDTQYF. The CDR3 DNA is TGTGCCAGCAGTACTCCGGGACTAGGGGGGGATACGCAGTATTTT.

The rearrangement joins TRBV7-8 to TRBJ2-2; 10 bases match TRBD2. The CDR3 has 17 residues. Trimming removed 4 bases from V and 4 bases from J; junction bases left unmatched: 9. CDR1 and CDR2 (germline): SGHVS, FQNEAQ. CDR3 sequence: CASSSLSSGGGTGELFF. The CDR3, as DNA: TGTGCCAGCAGCTCACTCTCTAGCGGGGGAGGCACCGGGGAGCTGTTTTTT.

The V gene is TRBV9, the J gene TRBJ2-7, with 10 bases fitting TRBD2. The CDR3 extends over 16 amino acids. J gave up 3 bases and V 5 bases, and 11 bases lay outside the gene matches. Germline CDR1 and CDR2: SGDLS and YYNGEE. CDR3 amino acids: CASSLGIAGGGYEQYF. DNA of the CDR3: TGTGCCAGCAGTCTAGGGATAGCGGGGGGTGGCTACGAGCAGTACTTC.

This clone was recorded once. This sequence joins TRBV6-1 and TRBJ1-4; maybe TRBD1 (5 bases). The V gene lost 2 bases and the J gene lost 8 bases, with 15 bases spanning the gap. Germline loops: CDR1 MNHNS, CDR2 SASEGT. The CDR3 spans 15 residues. Written as DNA, the CDR3 is TGTGCCAGCAGTGAATTGGCAGGGAGGGGAGAAAAACTGTTTTTT. Encoded protein: CASSELAGRGEKLFF.

This clone was found a few times. J is TRBJ1-6 and V is TRBV10-3; possibly TRBD1 for D (6 bases). This CDR3 region has 14 residues. V lost 4 bases and J 9 bases, leaving 13 bases between the germline ends. Germline assignment: CDR1 ENHRY and CDR2 SYGVKD. The CDR3 region has the DNA TGTGCCATCAGTGCCAACAGGGTTGTTTCACCCCTCCACTTT. It translates to CAISANRVVSPLHF.

CDR3 bases: TGTGCCAGCAGCCAAGAGGGGACTAGCGGGGGCGGGGCAGATACGCAGTATTTT. Translating gives CASSQEGTSGGGADTQYF. The rearrangement joins TRBV4-2 to TRBJ2-3; 14 bases line up with TRBD2. The ends lost 0 bases at V and 4 bases at J; junction bases unmatched: 6. Germline V gives CDR1 LGHNA, CDR2 YNFKEQ. The CDR3 length is 18 residues.

This clone appeared once. V gene TRBV9 combines with J gene TRBJ2-1, with 9 bases fitting TRBD2. From germline, CDR1 is SGDLS and CDR2 YYNGEE. The CDR3 is 15 residues long. Germline trimming cut 2 bases from V and 2 bases from J; bases unmatched to any gene: 2. The CDR3 spells CASSVGGGAYNEQFF. CDR3 bases: TGTGCCAGCAGCGTCGGCGGGGGGGCCTACAATGAGCAGTTCTTC.

The chain has TRBV6-1 and TRBJ1-1; 10 nucleotides align to TRBD1. The length of the CDR3 is 16 residues. J was trimmed by 12 bases and V by 4 bases; bases with no gene match: 17. The germline CDR1 and CDR2 sequences are MNHNS and SASEGT. The CDR3: CASSVTPGQGRFSPFF. In DNA form, the CDR3 reads TGTGCCAGCAGTGTAACACCGGGACAGGGGAGGTTTAGTCCTTTCTTT.